This TCR beta chain was captured by sequencing in a study of shared clonotypes between healthy human individuals. Libraries were prepared by immunoSEQ multiplex PCR; TCRdb keeps only in-frame clonotypes and omits some of them. The table has about 2.1 million clones, about 92% seen once. Terminally differentiated effector memory CD45RA+ cells were excluded from the naive CD8 cells, which were CD45RO-negative and positively selected for CCR7. Only Caucasian adults living in Nashville, Tennessee made up the donor group. This CDR3 has 15 residues. The germline V gene encodes CDR1 MNHNY and CDR2 SVGAGI (reference sequence). V was trimmed by 0 bases and J by 1 base, leaving 7 bases between them.

This TCR derives from a man between 18 and 29 years old in good health. Some clones in this sample may be carry-over from other donors' samples. The J gene is TRBJ1-5, the V gene TRBV6-6, with D hard to call. The sample comprised naive CD8+ T cells from PBMCs. The CDR3 region has the DNA TGTGCCAGCAGTTACTCTGGGGTCAGCAATCAGCCCCAGCATTTT. It specifies CASSYSGVSNQPQHF.